The rows below give T cell receptor beta chains drawn from one sample of a study of tumor-infiltrating lymphocytes in primary liver carcinoma. TCRdb reprocessed the multiplex PCR reads via MiXCR and lists one record per CDR3 protein. Among around 170,000 distinct CDR3 sequences listed, around 60% were seen once. The sample consisted of peripheral blood. Source of these receptors: a man aged 35-49 years with primary liver carcinoma and hepatitis B virus infection. CDR3s include the opening cysteine and the closing phenylalanine or tryptophan. A D gene is named only where the DNA matches it firmly. Some rows have no size entry. The others give once, few or many, or a class for an expanded clone.

d_call j_call v_call clone_size cdr3_aa cdr3_nt
. TRBJ2-2 TRBV6-5 many CASSDINTGELFF TGTGCCAGCAGTGATATTAACACCGGGGAGCTGTTTTTT
. TRBJ2-3 TRBV4-2 . CASSQEPRPRVGLDTQYF TGTGCCAGCAGCCAAGAACCCCGCCCGAGAGTCGGTTTGGATACGCAGTATTTT
. TRBJ1-2 TRBV10-3 . CAISPSDKGHGYTF TGTGCCATCAGCCCCTCAGACAAGGGGCATGGCTACACCTTC
. TRBJ2-2 TRBV29-1 many CSVESGPGELFF TGCAGCGTTGAGTCCGGCCCCGGGGAGCTGTTTTTT
. TRBJ2-7 TRBV6-6 . CATGREGVQLEQYF TGTGCCACCGGACGAGAGGGCGTGCAGCTCGAGCAGTACTTC
TRBD1 TRBJ1-1 TRBV7-3 . CASRQTGVSSTEAFF TGTGCCAGCAGGCAGACAGGGGTCAGTAGCACTGAAGCTTTCTTT
. TRBJ2-2 TRBV7-8 . CASSLVGDLNTGELFF TGTGCCAGCAGCTTAGTCGGGGACCTGAACACCGGGGAGCTGTTTTTT
. TRBJ1-2 TRBV29-1 . CSVGPRAVHGYTF TGCAGCGTTGGCCCTCGGGCCGTCCATGGCTACACCTTC
. TRBJ2-2 TRBV11-2 . CASSLGAANTGGLFF TGTGCCAGCAGCTTAGGAGCGGCGAACACCGGTGGGCTGTTTTTT
TRBD1 TRBJ2-7 TRBV10-3 few CAISEWDRDHEQYF TGTGCCATCAGTGAGTGGGACAGGGACCACGAGCAGTACTTC
. TRBJ2-1 TRBV6-6 . CAIIRDTVTNEQFF TGTGCCATCATCCGGGACACGGTGACCAATGAGCAGTTCTTC
TRBD2 TRBJ2-3 TRBV6-2/TRBV6-3 . CASSFPLAGDDSVGDTQYF TGTGCCAGCAGTTTTCCCCTAGCGGGAGACGATTCTGTAGGAGATACGCAGTATTTT
. TRBJ2-3 TRBV4-2 . CASSPGEDRWDDTQYF TGTGCCAGCAGCCCGGGAGAGGACCGGTGGGACGATACGCAGTATTTT
. TRBJ2-7 TRBV11-2 many CASSLPETSFYEQYF TGTGCCAGCAGCTTACCCGAGACTTCTTTCTACGAGCAGTACTTC
TRBD2 TRBJ2-2 TRBV29-1 . CSVPGLAGPNTGELFF TGCAGCGTCCCGGGACTAGCGGGACCGAACACCGGGGAGCTGTTTTTT
. TRBJ2-7 TRBV28 . CASRLSDGREQYF TGTGCCAGCAGATTATCGGACGGCCGCGAGCAGTACTTC
TRBD1 TRBJ1-5 TRBV10-3 . CAISESNRGTDQPQHF TGTGCCATCAGTGAGTCGAACAGGGGCACGGATCAGCCCCAGCATTTT
. TRBJ2-7 TRBV11-2 many CASSVPGRAIVQYF TGTGCCAGCAGCGTACCGGGACGGGCAATTGTGCAGTACTTC
TRBD1 TRBJ2-3 TRBV12-3/TRBV12-4 . CASLDRAADTQYF TGTGCCAGCCTCGACAGGGCTGCGGATACGCAGTATTTT
. TRBJ2-3 TRBV11-2 once CASMSRGLEFDTQYF TGTGCTAGCATGTCTAGGGGTTTAGAGTTCGATACGCAGTATTTT
. TRBJ2-7 TRBV11-2 once CTSSRPVYNEQYF TGTACCAGCAGCCGACCGGTTTACAATGAGCAGTACTTC
TRBD2 TRBJ2-3 TRBV11-2 . CTSSMGTSGKTSTDTLYF TGTACCAGCAGCATGGGGACTAGCGGGAAAACTAGCACAGATACGCTGTATTTT
TRBD2 TRBJ2-2 TRBV2 . CASRRDYPEELFF TGTGCCAGCAGACGGGACTACCCCGAGGAGCTGTTTTTT
TRBD1 TRBJ1-1 TRBV11-2 many CASSLGQGDTEAFF TGTGCCAGCAGCTTGGGACAGGGGGACACTGAAGCTTTCTTT
TRBD2 TRBJ2-3 TRBV29-1 . CSVVGGDSGGTQYF TGCAGCGTGGTGGGTGGGGACAGCGGGGGGACGCAGTATTTT
. TRBJ2-3 TRBV11-2 . CASSLAGVADTQYF TGTGCCAGCAGCTTAGCAGGAGTGGCAGATACGCAGTATTTT
. TRBJ2-3 TRBV10-2 . CATSPGLTLADTQYF TGTGCCACCTCACCTGGACTTACGTTGGCAGATACGCAGTATTTT
TRBD2 TRBJ2-2 TRBV11-2 few CASSLSGSYTGELFF TGTGCCAGCAGCCTAAGCGGGAGTTACACCGGGGAGCTGTTTTTT
. TRBJ2-3 TRBV11-2 . CASSLDRGDTQYF TGTGCCAGCAGCTTAGATCGAGGAGATACGCAGTATTTT
TRBD1 TRBJ2-7 TRBV11-2 . CASSIARDRFYEQYF TGTGCCAGCAGCATAGCACGGGACAGGTTCTATGAGCAGTACTTC
. TRBJ2-2 TRBV11-2 . CASSRLTGGLFF TGTGCCAGCAGCCGTCTAACCGGGGGACTGTTTTTT
. TRBJ2-1 TRBV19 . CASSIAGTSEYNEQFF TGTGCCAGTAGTATCGCCGGGACAAGCGAATACAATGAGCAGTTCTTC
TRBD2 TRBJ2-3 TRBV6-5 . CASSLLGLAGGTDTRYF TGTGCCAGCAGTCTCCTGGGACTAGCGGGAGGGACGGATACGCGGTATTTT
. TRBJ1-2 TRBV2 . CASRQIDGYTF TGTGCCAGTAGACAGATCGATGGCTACACCTTC
TRBD1 TRBJ1-6 TRBV11-2 . CASVPRRDRRNSPLHF TGTGCCAGCGTCCCTCGGCGGGACAGGAGGAATTCACCCCTCCACTTT
TRBD1 TRBJ1-5 TRBV4-1 many CASRRSPGQGDQPQHF TGCGCCAGCAGACGAAGTCCGGGACAGGGTGATCAGCCCCAGCATTTT
TRBD1 TRBJ2-7 TRBV6-1 once CASRGDRDHNYEQYF TGTGCCAGCAGAGGGGACAGGGATCACAACTACGAGCAGTACTTC
TRBD1 TRBJ1-2 TRBV6-6 . CASMEGQPLRWYGYTF TGTGCCAGCATGGAGGGACAGCCCTTGAGATGGTATGGCTACACCTTC
TRBD1 TRBJ2-1 TRBV29-1 . CSVERRNRGYNEQFF TGCAGCGTTGAGCGCCGTAACAGGGGTTACAATGAGCAGTTCTTC
. TRBJ2-6 TRBV6-1 . CASKQTVSGANVLTF TGTGCCAGCAAGCAGACAGTATCAGGGGCCAACGTCCTGACTTTC
TRBD2 TRBJ2-1 TRBV28 . CASSTPGLAGESNEQFF TGTGCCAGCAGTACGCCCGGACTAGCGGGAGAAAGCAATGAGCAGTTCTTC
. TRBJ2-3 TRBV4-2 . CNSSQDFWQGSTDTQYF TGTAACAGCAGCCAAGATTTTTGGCAGGGGAGCACAGATACGCAGTATTTT
TRBD1 TRBJ2-5 TRBV29-1 few CSVGGGTGNQETQYF TGCAGCGTTGGGGGGGGGACAGGGAACCAAGAGACCCAGTACTTC
TRBD2 TRBJ2-7 TRBV27 . CASSKSGTSYYEQYF TGTGCCAGCAGTAAATCCGGGACTAGCTACTACGAGCAGTACTTC
. TRBJ1-5 TRBV29-1 few CSVGHGGNQPQHF TGCAGCGTGGGACATGGGGGAAATCAGCCCCAGCATTTT
. TRBJ2-5 TRBV29-1 many CSVVWAGRETQYF TGCAGCGTTGTATGGGCAGGTCGTGAGACCCAGTACTTC
. TRBJ1-1 TRBV6-5 . CASSHSRGVGTEAFF TGTGCCAGCAGTCACTCGAGGGGGGTGGGCACTGAAGCTTTCTTT
. TRBJ2-7 TRBV11-2 many CASSLTAYEQYF TGTGCCAGCAGCTTGACAGCCTACGAGCAGTACTTC
TRBD2 TRBJ2-7 TRBV6-5 . CASSYLTSGGYEQYF TGTGCCAGCAGTTACTTGACTAGCGGAGGCTACGAGCAGTACTTC
TRBD2 TRBJ2-5 TRBV29-1 . CGVSGREVETQYF TGCGGCGTCTCTGGACGGGAGGTGGAGACCCAGTACTTC
TRBD2 TRBJ2-2 TRBV11-3 . CASSLLAESTGELFF TGTGCCAGCAGCCTCCTAGCGGAATCCACCGGGGAGCTGTTTTTT